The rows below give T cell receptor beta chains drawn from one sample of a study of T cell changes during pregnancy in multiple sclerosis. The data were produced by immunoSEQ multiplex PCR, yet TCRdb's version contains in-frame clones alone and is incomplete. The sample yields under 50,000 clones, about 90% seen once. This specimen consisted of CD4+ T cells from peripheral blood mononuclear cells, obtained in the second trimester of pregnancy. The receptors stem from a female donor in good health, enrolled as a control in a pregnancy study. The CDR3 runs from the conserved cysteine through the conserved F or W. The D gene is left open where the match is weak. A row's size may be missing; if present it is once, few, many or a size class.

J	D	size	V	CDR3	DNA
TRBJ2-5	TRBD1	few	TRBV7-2	CASSLGGAGGETQYF	TGTGCCAGCAGCTTAGGTGGTGCAGGGGGAGAGACCCAGTACTTC
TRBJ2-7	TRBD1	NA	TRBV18	CASSLRPTVTGLNEQYF	TGTGCCAGCTCACTACGACCCACCGTGACAGGGCTCAACGAGCAGTACTTC
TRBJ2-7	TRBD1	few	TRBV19	CASSTGTGGYEQYF	TGTGCCAGTAGTACCGGGACAGGGGGGTACGAGCAGTACTTC
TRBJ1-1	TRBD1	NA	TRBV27	CASSWGQKNTEAFF	TGTGCCAGCAGTTGGGGACAGAAGAACACTGAAGCTTTCTTT
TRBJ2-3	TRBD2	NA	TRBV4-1	CASSPGLAGSASTDTQYF	TGCGCCAGCAGCCCCGGACTAGCGGGGAGTGCTAGCACAGATACGCAGTATTTT
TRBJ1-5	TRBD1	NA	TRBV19	CASSRGTGENQPQHF	TGTGCCAGTAGTAGGGGGACAGGGGAAAATCAGCCCCAGCATTTT
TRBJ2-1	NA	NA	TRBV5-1	CASSFVDSPYNEQFF	TGCGCCAGCAGCTTCGTCGATAGTCCGTACAATGAGCAGTTCTTC
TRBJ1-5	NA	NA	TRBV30	CAWSYWGRTDQPQHF	TGTGCCTGGAGTTATTGGGGCAGGACAGATCAGCCCCAGCATTTT
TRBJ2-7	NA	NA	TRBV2	CASRVSTSYEQYF	TGTGCCAGCAGGGTCTCAACCTCCTACGAGCAGTACTTC
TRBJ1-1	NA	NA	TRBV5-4	CASNSDTEAFF	TGTGCCAGCAACTCGGACACTGAAGCTTTCTTT
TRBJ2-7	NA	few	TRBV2	CASRGGGGSYEQYF	TGTGCCAGCAGGGGAGGAGGAGGATCCTACGAGCAGTACTTC
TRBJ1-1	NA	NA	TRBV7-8	CASSDRDFMNTEAFF	TGTGCCAGCAGCGACCGGGATTTCATGAACACTGAAGCTTTCTTT
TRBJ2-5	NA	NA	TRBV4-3	CASSQLTGEETQYF	TGCGCCAGCAGCCAACTGACGGGTGAAGAGACCCAGTACTTC
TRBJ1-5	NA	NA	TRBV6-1	CASSLGVDGNQPQHF	TGTGCCAGCAGCCTCGGAGTGGATGGCAATCAGCCCCAGCATTTT
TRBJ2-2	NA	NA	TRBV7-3	CASSLMGADTGELFF	TGTGCCAGCAGCTTAATGGGGGCGGACACCGGGGAGCTGTTTTTT
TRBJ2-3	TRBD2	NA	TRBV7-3	CASSFGGGTDTQYF	TGTGCCAGCAGCTTCGGGGGGGGCACAGATACGCAGTATTTT
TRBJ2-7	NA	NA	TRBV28	CASGGTVDLYEQYF	TGTGCCAGCGGGGGGACAGTCGACTTGTACGAGCAGTACTTC
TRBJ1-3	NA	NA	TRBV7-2	CASSLTGGGNTIYF	TGTGCCAGCAGCTTGACAGGAGGTGGAAACACCATATATTTT
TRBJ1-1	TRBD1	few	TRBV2	CASARTGIPFF	TGTGCCAGCGCCAGGACAGGGATTCCTTTCTTT
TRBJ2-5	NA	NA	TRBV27	CASKKRREETQYF	TGTGCCAGCAAGAAGCGGAGGGAAGAGACCCAGTACTTC
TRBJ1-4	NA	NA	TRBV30	CAWSEGANEKLFF	TGTGCCTGGTCGGAAGGGGCTAATGAAAAACTGTTTTTT
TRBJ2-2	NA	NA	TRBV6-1	CASRPWGPGELFF	TGTGCCAGCAGACCCTGGGGGCCCGGGGAGCTGTTTTTT
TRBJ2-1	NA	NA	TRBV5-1	CASSTDSEQFF	TGCGCCAGCAGCACTGACAGTGAGCAGTTCTTC
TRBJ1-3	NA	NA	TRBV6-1	CASILATTGNTIYF	TGTGCCAGCATTTTAGCGACAACTGGAAACACCATATATTTT
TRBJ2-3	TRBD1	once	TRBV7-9	CASSSDSGTGPTQYF	TGTGCCAGCAGCTCAGACTCCGGGACAGGGCCTACGCAGTATTTT
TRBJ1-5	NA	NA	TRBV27	CASSFRGNQPQHF	TGTGCCAGCAGTTTTCGGGGCAATCAGCCCCAGCATTTT
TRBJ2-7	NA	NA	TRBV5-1	CASSPHRLEQYF	TGCGCCAGCAGCCCTCACAGGCTCGAGCAGTACTTC
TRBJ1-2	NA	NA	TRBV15	CATSRRTETNYGYTF	TGTGCCACCAGCAGAAGGACAGAAACTAACTATGGCTACACCTTC
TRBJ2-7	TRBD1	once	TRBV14	CASRKSGQGAYEQYF	TGTGCCAGCAGGAAGTCGGGACAGGGGGCCTACGAGCAGTACTTC
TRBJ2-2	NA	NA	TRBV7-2	CASSLAGFLGELFF	TGTGCCAGCAGCTTGGCGGGGTTCCTAGGGGAGCTGTTTTTT
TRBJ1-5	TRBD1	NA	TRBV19	CASSRQGNQPQHF	TGTGCCAGTAGTCGACAGGGTAATCAGCCCCAGCATTTT
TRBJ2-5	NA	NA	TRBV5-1	CASSLDWGRETQYF	TGCGCCAGCAGCTTGGATTGGGGGCGGGAGACCCAGTACTTC
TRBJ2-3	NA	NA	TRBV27	CASSRGATDTQYF	TGTGCCAGCAGTCGGGGGGCCACAGATACGCAGTATTTT
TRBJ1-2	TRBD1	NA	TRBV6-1	CASSEGDRGPKGYTF	TGTGCCAGCAGTGAGGGGGACAGGGGGCCGAAAGGCTACACCTTC
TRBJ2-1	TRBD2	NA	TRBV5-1	CASSLQRGAPTSSYNEQFF	TGCGCCAGCAGCTTGCAGCGGGGGGCTCCTACCAGCTCCTACAATGAGCAGTTCTTC
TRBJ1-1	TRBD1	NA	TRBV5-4	CASSGQASGTTEAFF	TGTGCCAGCAGCGGACAGGCTTCGGGGACCACTGAAGCTTTCTTT
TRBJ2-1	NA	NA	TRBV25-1	CASSEYRGEGEQFF	TGTGCCAGCAGTGAATACAGGGGGGAAGGCGAGCAGTTCTTC
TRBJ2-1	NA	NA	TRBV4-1	CASRNRGASYNEQFF	TGCGCCAGCAGGAATCGGGGGGCCTCCTACAATGAGCAGTTCTTC
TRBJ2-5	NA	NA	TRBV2	CASKTDQETQYF	TGTGCCAGCAAAACGGACCAAGAGACCCAGTACTTC
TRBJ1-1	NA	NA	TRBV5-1	CASSSTDMLTEAFF	TGCGCCAGCAGTTCCACGGACATGCTGACTGAAGCTTTCTTT
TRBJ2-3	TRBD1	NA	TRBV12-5	CASGLGTGNTDTQYF	TGTGCTAGTGGTTTGGGGACAGGGAACACAGATACGCAGTATTTT
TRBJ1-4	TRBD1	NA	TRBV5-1	CASRTGTGLTNEKLFF	TGCGCCAGCAGAACCGGGACAGGACTAACTAATGAAAAACTGTTTTTT
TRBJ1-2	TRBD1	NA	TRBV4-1	CASSPTGLIDYGYTF	TGCGCCAGCAGCCCGACAGGGCTAATTGACTATGGCTACACCTTC
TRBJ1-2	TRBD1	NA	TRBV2	CASSLETGGLITF	TGTGCCAGCAGTCTTGAGACAGGGGGGTTAATCACCTTC
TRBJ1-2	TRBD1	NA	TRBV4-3	CASSQDYADRDYGYTF	TGCGCCAGCAGCCAAGATTACGCGGACAGGGACTATGGCTACACCTTC
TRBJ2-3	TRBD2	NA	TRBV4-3	CASRRTSGGSDTQYF	TGCGCCAGCAGGCGGACTAGCGGGGGGTCAGATACGCAGTATTTT
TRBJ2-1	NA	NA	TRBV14	CASKSLGGAGIDEQFF	TGTGCCAGCAAATCTCTCGGAGGGGCGGGGATCGATGAGCAGTTCTTC
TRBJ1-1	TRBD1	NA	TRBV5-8	CASSIDHRGRTEAFF	TGTGCCAGCAGCATCGACCACAGGGGCCGCACTGAAGCTTTCTTT
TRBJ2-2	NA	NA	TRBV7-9	CASSPTARPRGTGELFF	TGTGCCAGCAGCCCCACCGCCCGTCCGCGAGGGACCGGGGAGCTGTTTTTT